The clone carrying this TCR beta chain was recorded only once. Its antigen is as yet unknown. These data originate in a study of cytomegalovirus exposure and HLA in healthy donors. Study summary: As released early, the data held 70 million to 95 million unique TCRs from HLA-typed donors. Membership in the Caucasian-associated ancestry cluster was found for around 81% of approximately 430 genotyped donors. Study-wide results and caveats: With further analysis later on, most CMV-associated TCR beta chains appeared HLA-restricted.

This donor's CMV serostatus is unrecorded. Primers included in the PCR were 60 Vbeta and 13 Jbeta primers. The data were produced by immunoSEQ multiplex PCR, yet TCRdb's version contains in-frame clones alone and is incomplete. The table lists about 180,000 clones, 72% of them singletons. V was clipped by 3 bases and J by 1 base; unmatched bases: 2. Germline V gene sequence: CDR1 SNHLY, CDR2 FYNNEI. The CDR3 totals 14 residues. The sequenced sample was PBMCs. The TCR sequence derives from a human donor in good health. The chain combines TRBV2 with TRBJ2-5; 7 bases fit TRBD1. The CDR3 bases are TGTGCCAGCAGTGAGTACAGGGGCCAAGAGACCCAGTACTTC. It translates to CASSEYRGQETQYF. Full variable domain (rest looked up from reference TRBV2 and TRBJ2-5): EPEVTQTPSHQVTQMGQEVILRCVPISNHLYFYWYRQILGQKVEFLVSFYNNEISEKSEIFDDQFSVERPDGSNFTLKIRSTKLEDSAMYFCASSEYRGQETQYFGPGTRLLVL.